Below are 25 T cell receptor beta chains sequenced from a single sample in a study of blood T cell repertoires in COVID-19. Assay: immunoSEQ multiplex PCR; the TCRdb copy retains only in-frame clones and omits some. This sample carries 120,000 to 150,000 clones, roughly nine tenths of them seen once, and the ten largest clones take under 15%. The sample consisted of peripheral blood. Every receptor here comes from a young man with COVID-19, enrolled during active disease.

A single count supports this clone. The V and J genes are TRBV4-3 and TRBJ2-7; 9 bases fit TRBD2. The V gene end was trimmed by 2 bases and the J gene end by 3 bases; junction bases not matched to a gene: 8. Germline assignment: CDR1 LGHNA and CDR2 YSLEER. CDR3 size: 16 residues. The DNA for the CDR3 is TGCGCCAGCAGCCAAAGAGGAGCTAGCGGGGTCTACGAGCAGTACTTC. It encodes CASSQRGASGVYEQYF.

The chain combines TRBV7-2 with TRBJ1-1; TRBD1 might be the D (5 bases). The CDR3 consists of 13 residues. Germline values: CDR1 SGHTA, CDR2 FQGNSA. V gave up 5 bases and J gave up 4 bases, with 11 bases separating them. The CDR3 protein is CASSRRGLTEAFF. The CDR3 coding sequence is TGTGCCAGCAGCCGACGGGGACTCACTGAAGCTTTCTTT.

The rearrangement uses TRBV28 and TRBJ1-2; TRBD1 might be the D (6 bases). Germline CDR1 MDHEN, CDR2 SYDVKM. V gave up 5 bases and J gave up 6 bases, with 16 bases separating them. The CDR3 is 14 residues long. The CDR3 here is CASSLPGQRDGYTF. Written as DNA, the CDR3 is TGTGCCAGCAGTCTCCCCGGACAGCGAGATGGCTACACCTTC.

This clone was seen only a few times. V gene TRBV6-1 combines with J gene TRBJ1-6; no clear D gene. V was trimmed by 3 bases and J by 6 bases, leaving 6 bases between them. The germline gives CDR1 MNHNS, CDR2 SASEGT. This CDR3 region has 13 residues. CDR3 protein: CASSDLSNSPLHF. The CDR3 DNA follows: TGTGCCAGCAGTGATCTCTCTAATTCACCCCTCCACTTT.

This clone turned up a few times. This chain links TRBV24-1 with TRBJ2-3; 13 bases are a match to TRBD2. The germline V gene encodes CDR1 KGHDR and CDR2 SFDVKD. The V and J ends lost 4 bases and 0 bases, in that order; junction bases with no gene match: 12. This CDR3 is 20 amino acids long. The CDR3 reads CATSDLTPGLAGVSTDTQYF. The CDR3 DNA sequence: TGTGCCACCAGTGACTTGACACCCGGACTAGCGGGAGTGAGCACAGATACGCAGTATTTT.

The gene calls are TRBV28 and TRBJ2-3; 7 bases are shared with TRBD2. With 7 bases clipped from V and 5 bases from J, the junction kept 15 bases outside the gene matches. This CDR3 region has 16 residues. Germline CDR1 reads MDHEN; CDR2 reads SYDVKM. CDR3 loop: CASTLVGGRVGDTQYF. CDR3 in DNA: TGTGCCAGCACCCTTGTTGGCGGGAGAGTTGGAGATACGCAGTATTTT.

The chain carries TRBV21-1 and TRBJ2-1; no check of the table's D call, TRBD2, against the DNA was made. TRBV21-1 is classified as a pseudogene. The CDR3 loop spans 19 amino acids. The CDR3 nucleotides are TGTGCCAGCAGCATCCTCCCCTACGTAAGCGGGAGGGTCTACAATGAGCAGTTCTTC. Translating gives CASSILPYVSGRVYNEQFF.

This chain uses TRBV13 with TRBJ1-4; D is uncertain. The CDR3 has 14 amino acids. V lost 1 base and J 8 bases, leaving 11 bases between the germline ends. Looked up from germline, CDR1 is PRHDT and CDR2 is FYEKMQ (reference sequence). The DNA of the CDR3 is TGTGCCAGCAGCTTAGTGAGGGAGGGAGAAAAACTGTTTTTT. Its protein product is CASSLVREGEKLFF.

This clone has more than one count but fewer than ten. The CDR3 sequence is CASGPSRETQYF. Here the CDR3 DNA reads TGTGCTAGTGGTCCGTCCAGGGAGACCCAGTACTTC. The chain uses TRBV12-5 and TRBJ2-5; D is ambiguous. The ends were cut back, 5 bases at V and 5 bases at J, with 9 bases in the middle. The CDR3 extends over 12 amino acids. CDR1 and CDR2 (germline): LGHNT, FRNRAP.

The chain carries TRBV18 and TRBJ2-7; 7 bases map to TRBD2. Germline-derived CDR1 and CDR2 are KGHSH and LQKENI. This CDR3 contains 15 residues. V lost 3 bases and J lost 3; bases outside the gene matches: 8. DNA for the CDR3: TGTGCCAGCTCACCGGCGGGGCTAGCGGACTACGAGCAGTACTTC. Protein: CASSPAGLADYEQYF.

The V gene is TRBV2, the J gene TRBJ2-1; 9 nucleotides match TRBD1. The CDR3 consists of 14 residues. The germline gives CDR1 SNHLY, CDR2 FYNNEI. The V and J ends lost 7 bases and 5 bases, in that order; junction bases with no gene match: 6. The CDR3 region is CASTGTGRDNEQFF. CDR3 nucleotide sequence: TGTGCCAGCACCGGGACAGGGAGGGACAATGAGCAGTTCTTC.

About this clone itself: At one boundary the junction diverges from the germline segment, which might be a read error. The gene calls are TRBV6-6 and TRBJ2-7, with TRBD2 identical over 9 bases. This CDR3 is 16 amino acids long. CDR1 MNHNY and CDR2 SVGAGI come from the germline V gene (reference sequence). CDR3 nucleotide sequence: TGTGCCAGCAGTTTGGCCCTCAGCGGGAGGCCCTATGAGCAGTACTTC. It encodes CASSLALSGRPYEQYF.

The V gene is TRBV5-1, the J gene TRBJ2-2; the D gene is possibly TRBD2 (6 bases). The V gene lost 2 bases and the J gene lost 0 bases, with 8 bases spanning the gap. The CDR3 totals 15 residues. Germline CDR1 reads SGHRS; CDR2 reads YFSETQ. The CDR3 region is CASSFGGSNTGELFF. For the CDR3, the DNA is TGCGCCAGCAGCTTCGGGGGTTCGAACACCGGGGAGCTGTTTTTT.

The chain uses TRBV27 and TRBJ2-7; TRBD1 is a possible D gene (6 bases). This CDR3 is built from 13 residues. V was clipped by 6 bases and J by 1 base, with 10 bases between them. The germline CDR1 and CDR2 sequences are MNHEY and SMNVEV (reference sequence). The CDR3 spells CASSMTGSYEQYF. CDR3 coding DNA: TGTGCCAGCAGCATGACAGGATCCTACGAGCAGTACTTC.

This clone was counted at least ten times. The chain has TRBV20-1 and TRBJ1-6; D uncertain. The CDR3 has 15 residues. The germline CDR1 and CDR2 sequences are DFQATT and SNEGSKA (reference sequence). V was clipped by 3 bases and J by 8 bases, with 17 bases between them. The CDR3 bases are TGCAGTGCTAGTCTAGAGAAGGGAGGATATTCACCCCTCCACTTT. Translation gives CSASLEKGGYSPLHF.

J is TRBJ2-7 and V is TRBV29-1; 11 positions agree with TRBD1. Germline-derived CDR1 and CDR2 are SQVTM and ANQGSEA. The CDR3 runs 14 residues. V was pared by 6 bases and J by 4 bases, with 8 bases of the junction left unmatched. The CDR3 nucleotides read TGCAGCGTGACCGGGGGGACAGGGGGGTACGAGCAGTACTTC. Translated, it gives CSVTGGTGGYEQYF.

V gene TRBV5-1 combines with J gene TRBJ2-7, with D hard to call. The germline V and J ends were trimmed by 0 bases and 3 bases, with 7 bases remaining between them. Germline assignment: CDR1 SGHRS and CDR2 YFSETQ. The CDR3 has 13 amino acids. CDR3 region: CASSLGQVYEQYF. CDR3 sequence (DNA): TGCGCCAGCAGCTTGGGGCAGGTCTACGAGCAGTACTTC.

In its sample, this clone was seen once. This sequence joins TRBV7-9 and TRBJ2-5, with 11 nucleotides matching TRBD1. With V trimmed by 5 bases and J by 4 bases, 6 bases remained unmatched. The germline CDR1 and CDR2 sequences are SEHNR and FQNEAQ (reference sequence). There are 15 residues in the CDR3. The CDR3 sequence is CASSPRTGGGETQYF. The DNA for the CDR3 is TGTGCCAGCAGCCCACGGACAGGGGGCGGAGAGACCCAGTACTTC.

This clone was picked up one time. The chain recombines TRBV7-9 with TRBJ2-1; 7 positions agree with TRBD1. This CDR3 spans 14 amino acids. Germline CDR1 and CDR2: SEHNR and FQNEAQ (reference sequence). The J segment lost 7 bases and the V segment lost 11 bases, leaving 14 bases of the junction unmatched. CDR3 amino acids: CASHLGNRGNEQFF. DNA of the CDR3: TGTGCCTCCCACCTCGGGAACAGGGGTAATGAGCAGTTCTTC.

The chain links TRBV7-3 to TRBJ2-1, with 10 bases lining up with TRBD2. This CDR3 spans 15 amino acids. Germline-derived CDR1 and CDR2 are SGHTA and FQGTGA. Trimming cost V 2 bases and J 7 bases; bases outside gene matches: 5. CDR3 sequence reads: CASSLGSGRWNEQFF. CDR3 nucleotides: TGTGCCAGCAGCTTAGGTAGCGGGAGGTGGAATGAGCAGTTCTTC.

This rearrangement joins TRBV6-9 to TRBJ2-1; the match to TRBD2 covers 7 bases. Per germline, CDR1 MNHGY and CDR2 SVAAGI. This CDR3 spans 15 amino acids. The junction had 10 bases not matched to a gene; V was cut back by 4 bases and J by 7 bases. CDR3 sequence: CASSSIGRETNEQFF. CDR3 bases: TGTGCCAGCAGTTCGATCGGGCGGGAGACGAATGAGCAGTTCTTC.

V and J are TRBV6-6 and TRBJ2-5, with TRBD1 matching 9 bases. The ends lost 5 bases at V and 4 bases at J; junction bases unmatched: 5. This CDR3 is 14 amino acids long. Looked up from germline, CDR1 is MNHNY and CDR2 is SVGAGI (reference sequence). The CDR3 region is CASSTGTGRETQYF. In DNA, the CDR3 is TGTGCCAGCAGTACCGGGACAGGGCGAGAGACCCAGTACTTC.

The V gene is TRBV15, the J gene TRBJ1-1; D is uncertain. V dropped 0 bases and J dropped 4 bases, with 9 bases sitting between them. The CDR3 spans 14 residues. The germline gives CDR1 LNHNV, CDR2 YYDKDF (reference sequence). Here the CDR3 reads CATSRDFAGTEAFF. CDR3 in DNA: TGTGCCACCAGCAGAGATTTTGCGGGCACTGAAGCTTTCTTT.

The V call is TRBV6-6, the J call TRBJ1-1, with 11 positions matching TRBD1. The CDR3 runs to 16 residues. Germline assignment: CDR1 MNHNY and CDR2 SVGAGI (reference sequence). V trimming: 7 bases; J trimming: 2 bases; junction bases outside the gene matches: 9. The DNA of the CDR3 is TGTGCCAGCACCCCGGGACAGGGGGTCCTTAACACTGAAGCTTTCTTT. Translated, it gives CASTPGQGVLNTEAFF.

This chain joins TRBV30 and TRBJ2-3, with 12 positions matching TRBD2. V lost 6 bases to trimming and J lost 6 bases; unmatched junction nucleotides: 13. Germline V gene sequence: CDR1 GTSNPN, CDR2 SVGIG (reference sequence). This CDR3 region has 16 residues. As DNA, the CDR3 is TGTGCCTGCGGGACTAGCGGGCCAACCGGGGGGGATACGCAGTATTTT. It encodes CACGTSGPTGGDTQYF.